One and the same sample provided the 5 T cell receptor beta chains below, sequenced in a study of molecular identifiers for immune sequencing clone quantification. TCRdb passed the PCR reads through MiXCR, listing each CDR3 protein once. The data hold about 65,000 distinct CDR3 sequences, with about a fifth observed a single time. Sequencing was performed on naive CD8+ T cells from blood, with Jurkat cell RNA spiked in. As to subset: FACS-sorted CD8+CD4-CCR7+CD45RA+ naive T cells. Source of these receptors: a human donor in good health. Some libraries in this study had Jurkat cell RNA spiked in.

This clonotype was found many times. This chain links TRBV21-1 with TRBJ1-1. TRBV21-1 is a known pseudogene. The CDR3 contains 10 residues. In nucleotides, the CDR3 is TGTGCCAGCAGCAGGGGTGAAGCTTTCTTT. Its translation: CASSRGEAFF.

With regard to this clonotype: A read error may explain this, as a much larger clone is one base away. The chain uses TRBV19 and TRBJ2-7; the match to TRBD2 covers 9 bases. Germline-derived CDR1 and CDR2 are LNHDA and SQIVND (reference sequence). This CDR3 has 15 amino acids. The CDR3 here is CAGSPGTSSAYEQYF. CDR3 DNA sequence: TGTGCCGGTAGTCCGGGGACTAGCTCCGCCTACGAGCAGTACTTC.

A remark on this clonotype: A clone one base away is much larger, so this may be a read error. The genes are TRBV6-2 or TRBV6-3 and TRBJ2-3; 9 nucleotides align to TRBD1. This CDR3 is 15 amino acids long. The germline gives CDR1 MNHEY, CDR2 SVGEGT. CDR3 DNA: TGTGTCAGCAGCCACCGGGACAGGGCATTTGATACGCAGTATTTT. Translated: CVSSHRDRAFDTQYF.

The rearrangement joins TRBV11-2 to TRBJ2-7; D is possibly TRBD2 (5 bases). Germline V gives CDR1 SGHAT, CDR2 FQNNGV. The CDR3 has 13 amino acids. V was pared by 1 base and J by 5 bases, with 9 bases between. This CDR3 is CASSLVGVDEQYF. The CDR3, as DNA: TGTGCCAGCAGCTTAGTCGGGGTGGACGAGCAGTACTTC.

This clonotype occurred many times. V usage is TRBV10-1 and J usage is TRBJ2-1; 8 bases agree with TRBD2. Germline-derived CDR1 and CDR2 are WNHNN and SYGVQD (reference sequence). The CDR3 has 15 residues. V was pared by 8 bases and J by 1 base, with 7 bases of the junction left unmatched. As DNA, the CDR3 is TGCGCCAGCTCACCCGGGACTAGTTCCTACAATGAGCAGTTCTTC. Amino acid sequence: CASSPGTSSYNEQFF.